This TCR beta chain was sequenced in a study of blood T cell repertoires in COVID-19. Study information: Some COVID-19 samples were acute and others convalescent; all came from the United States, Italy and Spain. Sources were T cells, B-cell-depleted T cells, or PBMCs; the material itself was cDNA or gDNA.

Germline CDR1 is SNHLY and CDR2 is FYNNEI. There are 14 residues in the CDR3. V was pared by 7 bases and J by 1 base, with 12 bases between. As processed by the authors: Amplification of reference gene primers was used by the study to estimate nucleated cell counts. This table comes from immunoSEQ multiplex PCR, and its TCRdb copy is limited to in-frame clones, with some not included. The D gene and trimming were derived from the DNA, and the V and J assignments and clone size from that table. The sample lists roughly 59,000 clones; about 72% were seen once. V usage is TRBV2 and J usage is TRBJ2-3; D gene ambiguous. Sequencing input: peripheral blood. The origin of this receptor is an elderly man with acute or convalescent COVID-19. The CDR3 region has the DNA TGTGCCAGCAATCTGAAAACTCGCACAGATACGCAGTATTTT. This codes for CASNLKTRTDTQYF.